Presented here are 8 T cell receptor beta chains from one specimen sequenced in a study of OX40 agonist ivuxolimab in advanced cancers. The table came from immunoSEQ multiplex PCR; TCRdb's copy has only in-frame clones and leaves some out. The table shows more than 60,000 clones, with over 75% occurring only once. The sample consisted of CD4+ or CD8+ T cells sorted from blood, taken in a trial of the OX40 agonist ivuxolimab. These receptors all stem from an adult with an advanced solid tumor such as melanoma, head and neck, liver or kidney cancer.

The chain recombines TRBV28 with TRBJ2-7, with TRBD1 identical over 9 bases. The V gene's germline CDR1 is MDHEN and CDR2 SYDVKM. The V and J ends lost 8 bases and 6 bases, in that order; junction bases with no gene match: 11. The length of the CDR3 is 14 residues. The CDR3 region has the DNA TGTGCCAGCCAAAGGGGACAGGGTCTCTCCGAGCAGTACTTC. This sequence encodes CASQRGQGLSEQYF.

The count of this clone is one. The chain joins TRBV2 to TRBJ2-4; 10 bases are a match to TRBD1. The CDR3 is made up of 14 amino acids. V lost 4 bases, J lost 9 bases, and 6 bases stayed unmatched. The germline CDR1 and CDR2 sequences are SNHLY and FYNNEI. The CDR3 DNA reads TGTGCCAGCAGTGTCCCGGGACAGGGGTCCATTCAGTACTTC. Amino acid sequence: CASSVPGQGSIQYF.

This chain joins TRBV4-3 and TRBJ2-3; no reliable D call. The CDR3 covers 12 residues. The germline V and J ends were trimmed by 6 bases and 2 bases, with 6 bases remaining between them. Germline assignment: CDR1 LGHNA and CDR2 YSLEER. CDR3 bases: TGCGCCAGCAGGCTGAACACAGATACGCAGTATTTT. The encoded protein is CASRLNTDTQYF.

This clone has more than one count but fewer than ten. The chain has TRBV10-3 and TRBJ2-2; D uncertain. V was pared by 6 bases and J by 1 base, with 6 bases between. This CDR3 has 13 residues. Germline assignment: CDR1 ENHRY and CDR2 SYGVKD. CDR3 protein: CAIRYQNTGELFF. CDR3 nucleotide sequence: TGTGCCATCAGGTACCAGAACACCGGGGAGCTGTTTTTT.

This clone has a single count. The rearrangement joins TRBV7-9 to TRBJ1-2; D is unclear. Trimming removed 8 bases from V and 0 bases from J, with 10 bases in between. Germline values: CDR1 SEHNR, CDR2 FQNEAQ (reference sequence). This CDR3 region has 13 residues. CDR3 region: CASEKGANYGYTF. CDR3 sequence (DNA): TGTGCCAGCGAAAAGGGCGCTAACTATGGCTACACCTTC. Together with reference TRBV7-9 and TRBJ1-2, the CDR3 gives the full variable domain: DTGVSQNPRHKITKRGQNVTFRCDPISEHNRLYWYRQTLGQGPEFLTYFQNEAQLEKSRLLSDRFSAERPKGSFSTLEIQRTEQGDSAMYLCASEKGANYGYTFGSGTRLTVV.

The gene calls are TRBV7-9 and TRBJ2-3; either TRBD1 or TRBD2 may fit D (6 bases each). The germline V gene encodes CDR1 SEHNR and CDR2 FQNEAQ (reference sequence). Between the trimmed V and J ends, which lost 5 bases and 3 bases, there was a span of 18 bases. The CDR3 is made up of 16 amino acids. CDR3 nucleotide sequence: TGTGCCAGCAGCCCTCGGACAGAGGGGACTACAGATACGCAGTATTTT. Residues: CASSPRTEGTTDTQYF.

J is TRBJ2-7 and V is TRBV28; TRBD2 aligns across 7 bases. This CDR3 region has 14 residues. The trim removed 6 bases at V and 4 bases at J, leaving 9 bases unmatched. Germline values: CDR1 MDHEN, CDR2 SYDVKM. The DNA of the CDR3 is TGTGCCAGCAGGATGGGAGGGCTTGGATACGAGCAGTACTTC. The encoded protein is CASRMGGLGYEQYF.

J is TRBJ2-7 and V is TRBV2; D unresolved. Trimming removed 4 bases from V and 6 bases from J, with 13 bases in between. The CDR3 has 13 residues. The germline V gene encodes CDR1 SNHLY and CDR2 FYNNEI. CDR3 residues: CASSVGPATEQYF. For the CDR3, the DNA is TGTGCCAGCAGTGTCGGCCCAGCCACCGAGCAGTACTTC.